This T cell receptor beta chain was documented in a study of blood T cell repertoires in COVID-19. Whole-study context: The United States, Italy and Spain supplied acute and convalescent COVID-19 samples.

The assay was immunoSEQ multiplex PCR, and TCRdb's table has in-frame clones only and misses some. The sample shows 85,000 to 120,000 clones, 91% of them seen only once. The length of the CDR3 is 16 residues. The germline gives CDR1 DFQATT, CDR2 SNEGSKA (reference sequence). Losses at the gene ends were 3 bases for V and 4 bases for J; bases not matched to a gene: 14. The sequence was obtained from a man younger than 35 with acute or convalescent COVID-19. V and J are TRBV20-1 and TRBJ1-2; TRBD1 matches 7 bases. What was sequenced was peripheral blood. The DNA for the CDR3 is TGCAGTGCTAGTTTGGGACAGCCTACTGGGGGCTATGGCTACACCTTC. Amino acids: CSASLGQPTGGYGYTF.